What follows describes a single TCR beta chain. Its target is unknown. The sample belongs to a study of radiation and T cells in renal cell carcinoma. Findings and caveats of the study: Top tumor clonotypes rose in blood 2 weeks post-radiation, then contracted. Baseline intratumoral clonotype presence is unknown without pretreatment biopsies.

Profiled with immunoSEQ multiplex PCR; TCRdb holds only in-frame clones, not every one. The sample shows 120,000 to 150,000 clones, around nine tenths of them seen only once. Described time point: blood 4 weeks post-SBRT, at nephrectomy. Treatment in this sample: 15 Gy SBRT to primary tumor, nephrectomy 4 weeks later. The tumor was a clear cell renal cell carcinoma. The sample was blood, taken from a patient whose treatment included radiotherapy and nephrectomy. This TCR was recovered from a woman aged 45-60 years with renal cell carcinoma.

The CDR3 region is CASSVGSPTYEQYF. CDR3 coding DNA: TGTGCCAGCAGCGTAGGTAGTCCTACCTACGAGCAGTACTTC. The chain recombines TRBV9 with TRBJ2-7; no firm D call. Per germline, CDR1 SGDLS and CDR2 YYNGEE. The length of the CDR3 is 14 residues. V dropped 0 bases and J dropped 2 bases, with 9 bases sitting between them.